Sequencing of this TCR beta chain was carried out in a study of T cell changes during pregnancy in multiple sclerosis. The data were produced by immunoSEQ multiplex PCR, yet TCRdb's version contains in-frame clones alone and is incomplete. The sample carries about 22,000 clones, approximately 89% recorded once. Germline CDR1 is SGHNT and CDR2 is YYREEE (reference sequence). J gave up 3 bases and V 5 bases, and 3 bases lay outside the gene matches. The CDR3 contains 14 residues. The sequence was collected from a female donor in good health, enrolled as a control in a pregnancy study. The sequenced sample was CD4+ T cells from peripheral blood mononuclear cells, obtained after pregnancy. The chain has TRBV5-4 and TRBJ2-5; TRBD2 matches 11 bases. The CDR3 here is CASSLLAGEETQYF. The CDR3 DNA sequence: TGTGCCAGCAGTCTACTAGCGGGGGAAGAGACCCAGTACTTC.